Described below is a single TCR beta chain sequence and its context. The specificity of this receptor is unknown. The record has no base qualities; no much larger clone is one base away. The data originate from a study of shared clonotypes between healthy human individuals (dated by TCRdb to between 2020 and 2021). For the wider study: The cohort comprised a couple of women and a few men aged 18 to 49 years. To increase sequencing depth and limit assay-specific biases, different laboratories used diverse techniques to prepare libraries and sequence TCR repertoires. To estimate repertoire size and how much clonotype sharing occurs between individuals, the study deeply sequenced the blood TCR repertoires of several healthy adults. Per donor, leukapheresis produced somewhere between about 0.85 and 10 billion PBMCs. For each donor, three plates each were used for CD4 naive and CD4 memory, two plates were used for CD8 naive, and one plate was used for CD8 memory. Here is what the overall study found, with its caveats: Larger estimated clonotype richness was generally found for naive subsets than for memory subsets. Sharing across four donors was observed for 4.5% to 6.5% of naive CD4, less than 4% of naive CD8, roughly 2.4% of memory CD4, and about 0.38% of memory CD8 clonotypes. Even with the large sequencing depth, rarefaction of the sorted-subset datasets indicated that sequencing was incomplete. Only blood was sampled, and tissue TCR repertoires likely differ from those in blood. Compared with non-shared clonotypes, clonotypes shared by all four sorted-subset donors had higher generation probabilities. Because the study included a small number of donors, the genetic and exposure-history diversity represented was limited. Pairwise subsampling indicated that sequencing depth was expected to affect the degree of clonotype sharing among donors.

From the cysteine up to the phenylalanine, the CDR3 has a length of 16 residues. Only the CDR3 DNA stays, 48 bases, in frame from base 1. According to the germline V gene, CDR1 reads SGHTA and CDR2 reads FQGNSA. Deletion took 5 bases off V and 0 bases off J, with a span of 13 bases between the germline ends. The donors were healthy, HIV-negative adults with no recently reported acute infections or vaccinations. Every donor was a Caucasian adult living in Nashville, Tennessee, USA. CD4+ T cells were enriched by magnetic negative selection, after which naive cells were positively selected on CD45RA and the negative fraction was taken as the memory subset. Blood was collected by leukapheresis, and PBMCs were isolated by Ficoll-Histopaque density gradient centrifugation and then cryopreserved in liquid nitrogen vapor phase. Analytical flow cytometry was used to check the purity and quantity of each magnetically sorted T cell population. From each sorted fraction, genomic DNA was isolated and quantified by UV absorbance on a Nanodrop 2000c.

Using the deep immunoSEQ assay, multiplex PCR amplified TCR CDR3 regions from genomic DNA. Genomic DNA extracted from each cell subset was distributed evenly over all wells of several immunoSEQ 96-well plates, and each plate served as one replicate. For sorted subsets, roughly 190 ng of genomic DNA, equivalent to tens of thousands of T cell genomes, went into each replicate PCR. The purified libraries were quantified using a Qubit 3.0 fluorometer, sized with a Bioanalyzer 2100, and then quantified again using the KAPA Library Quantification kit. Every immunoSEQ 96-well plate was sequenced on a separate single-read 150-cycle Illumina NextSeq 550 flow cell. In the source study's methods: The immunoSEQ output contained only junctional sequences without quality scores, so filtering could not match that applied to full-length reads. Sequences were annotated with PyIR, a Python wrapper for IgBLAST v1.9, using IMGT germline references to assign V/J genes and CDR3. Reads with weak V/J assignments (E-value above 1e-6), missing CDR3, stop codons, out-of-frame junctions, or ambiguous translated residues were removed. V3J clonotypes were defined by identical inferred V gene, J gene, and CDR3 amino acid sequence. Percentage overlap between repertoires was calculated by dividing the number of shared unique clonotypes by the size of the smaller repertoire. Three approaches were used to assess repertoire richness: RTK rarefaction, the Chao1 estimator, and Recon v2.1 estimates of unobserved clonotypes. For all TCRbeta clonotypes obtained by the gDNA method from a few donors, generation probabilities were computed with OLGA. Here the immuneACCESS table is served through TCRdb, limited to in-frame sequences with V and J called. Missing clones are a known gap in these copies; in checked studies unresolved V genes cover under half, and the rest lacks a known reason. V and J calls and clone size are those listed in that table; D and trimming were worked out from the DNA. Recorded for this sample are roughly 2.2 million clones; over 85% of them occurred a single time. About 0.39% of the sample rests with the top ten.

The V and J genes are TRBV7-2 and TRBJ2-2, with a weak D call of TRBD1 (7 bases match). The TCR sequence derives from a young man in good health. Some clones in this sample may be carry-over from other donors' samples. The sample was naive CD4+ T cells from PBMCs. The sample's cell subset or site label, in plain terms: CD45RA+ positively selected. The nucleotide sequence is TGTGCCAGCAGCCCCCAGGGGGGATCGAACACCGGGGAGCTGTTTTTT. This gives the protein CASSPQGGSNTGELFF.